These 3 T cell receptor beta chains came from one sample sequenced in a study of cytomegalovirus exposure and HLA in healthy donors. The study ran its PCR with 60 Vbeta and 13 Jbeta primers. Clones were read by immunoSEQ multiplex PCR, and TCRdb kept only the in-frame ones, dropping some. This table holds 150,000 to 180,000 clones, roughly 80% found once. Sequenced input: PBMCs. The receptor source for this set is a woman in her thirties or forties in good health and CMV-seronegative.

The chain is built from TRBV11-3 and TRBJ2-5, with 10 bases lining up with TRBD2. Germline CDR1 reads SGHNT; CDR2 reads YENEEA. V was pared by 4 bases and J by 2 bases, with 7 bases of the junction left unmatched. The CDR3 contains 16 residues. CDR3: CASSSSWTSGQETQYF. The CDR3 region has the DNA TGTGCCAGCAGCTCAAGTTGGACTAGCGGACAAGAGACCCAGTACTTC.

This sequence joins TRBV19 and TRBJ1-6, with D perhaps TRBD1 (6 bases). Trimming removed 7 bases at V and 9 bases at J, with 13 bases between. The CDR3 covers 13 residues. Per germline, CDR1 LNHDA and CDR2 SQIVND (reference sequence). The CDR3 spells CASTTGSSSPLHF. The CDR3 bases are TGTGCCAGTACTACAGGGAGTAGTTCACCCCTCCACTTT. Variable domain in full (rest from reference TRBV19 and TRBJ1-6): DGGITQSPKYLFRKEGQNVTLSCEQNLNHDAMYWYRQDPGQGLRLIYYSQIVNDFQKGDIAEGYSVSREKKESFPLTVTSAQKNPTAFYLCASTTGSSSPLHFGNGTRLTVT.

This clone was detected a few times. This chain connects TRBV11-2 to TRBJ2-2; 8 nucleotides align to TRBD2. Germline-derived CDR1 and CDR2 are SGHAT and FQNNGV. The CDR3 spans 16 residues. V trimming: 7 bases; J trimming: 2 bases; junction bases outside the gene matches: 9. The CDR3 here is CASTLAAGGNTGELFF. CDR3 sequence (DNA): TGTGCCAGCACCCTGGCGGCGGGGGGAAACACCGGGGAGCTGTTTTTT.